Detailed here is one T cell receptor (beta chain). This CDR3 has 15 residues. V lost 2 bases and J lost 4, with 14 bases in between. The V gene's germline CDR1 is MNHEY and CDR2 SMNVEV (reference sequence). Repertoires were generated with immunoSEQ multiplex PCR, while TCRdb's copy carries only in-frame clones and drops some. The data hold about 70,000 clones, with approximately 92% observed a single time. These data belong to a study of T cell changes during pregnancy in multiple sclerosis. The source material was CD8+ T cells from peripheral blood mononuclear cells, sampled in the third trimester of pregnancy. The rearrangement uses TRBV27 and TRBJ1-1; D is possibly TRBD1 (5 bases). The origin of this receptor is a female donor in good health, enrolled as a control in a pregnancy study. The CDR3 protein is CASSLNGALSTEAFF. As DNA, the CDR3 is TGTGCCAGCAGTTTAAATGGGGCCTTGAGCACTGAAGCTTTCTTT.